The clone carrying this T cell receptor beta chain was seen many times. Its antigen is currently unknown. Time point described: longitudinal time-point 1 (baseline). TCRdb reprocessed the 5' RACE reads via MiXCR and lists one record per CDR3 protein. Here the sample spans some 68,000 distinct CDR3 sequences, approximately 14% being singletons. This record comes from a study of neurological immune-mediated disorders. Whole-study findings and limits: The most TCR clonal expansion was seen in HTLV-1-associated myelopathy, whereas the least was seen in multiple sclerosis, below the level in healthy controls.

V lost 5 bases to trimming and J lost 7 bases; unmatched junction nucleotides: 4. The CDR3 sequence is 15 residues long. The germline CDR1 and CDR2 sequences are LGHNA and YNFKEQ. Sequenced sample: PBMCs. This chain connects TRBV4-2 to TRBJ1-6, with TRBD1 identical over 11 bases. This sequence was found in a female donor with HTLV-1-associated myelopathy (HAM/TSP). CDR3 sequence (DNA): TGTGCCAGCAGCATTGGGACAGGGGGGAATTCACCCCTCCACTTT. This gives the protein CASSIGTGGNSPLHF.